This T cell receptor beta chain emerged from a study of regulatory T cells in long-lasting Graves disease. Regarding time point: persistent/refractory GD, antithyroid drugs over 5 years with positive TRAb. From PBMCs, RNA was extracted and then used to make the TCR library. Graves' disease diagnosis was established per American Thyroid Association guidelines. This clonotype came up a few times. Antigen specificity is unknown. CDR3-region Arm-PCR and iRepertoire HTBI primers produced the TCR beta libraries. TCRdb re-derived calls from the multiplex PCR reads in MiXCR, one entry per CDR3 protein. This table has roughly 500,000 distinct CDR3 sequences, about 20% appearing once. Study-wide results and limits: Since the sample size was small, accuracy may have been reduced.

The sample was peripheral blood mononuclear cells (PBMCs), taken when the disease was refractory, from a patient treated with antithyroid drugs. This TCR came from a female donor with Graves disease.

The CDR3 DNA reads as TGTGCCAGCAGCGTGAGCGGGAGCAGCGACGAGCAGTACTTC. Amino acid sequence: CASSVSGSSDEQYF. The J gene is TRBJ2-7, the V gene TRBV11-2, with TRBD2 identical over 8 bases. The CDR3 extends over 14 amino acids. V lost 5 bases, J lost 5 bases, and 8 bases stayed unmatched. Germline V lookup: CDR1 SGHAT, CDR2 FQNNGV.